Each of the 19 T cell receptor beta chains below was sequenced from the same sample in a study of glioma-infiltrating T cells after dendritic cell vaccination. The protocol was immunoSEQ multiplex PCR, while the TCRdb copy is restricted to in-frame clones and leaves out a portion. The sample shows tens of thousands of clones, over 65% of them seen only once. Material: blood, obtained before dendritic cell vaccination. These receptors were obtained from a human donor with glioblastoma.

This clone came up a few times. V usage is TRBV6-1 and J usage is TRBJ1-1; maybe TRBD1 (5 bases). V lost 9 bases and J lost 1, with 15 bases in between. Germline CDR1 MNHNS, CDR2 SASEGT. The CDR3 spans 14 residues. CDR3 region: CASFLGRANTEAFF. DNA of the CDR3: TGTGCCAGTTTCCTCGGCAGGGCGAACACTGAAGCTTTCTTT.

The rearrangement joins TRBV9 to TRBJ1-5; TRBD1 is a possible D gene (5 bases). CDR1 is SGDLS and CDR2 is YYNGEE in the germline V gene. V lost 2 bases, J lost 0 bases, and 12 bases lay in between. The CDR3 is made up of 16 amino acids. Written as DNA, the CDR3 is TGTGCCAGCAGCGTGGGGCCCAGCTCTAGCAATCAGCCCCAGCATTTT. Protein sequence: CASSVGPSSSNQPQHF.

This clone was detected only a few times. The chain links TRBV7-9 to TRBJ2-5; weak D call: TRBD1 (7 bases). The ends were cut back, 11 bases at V and 5 bases at J, with 18 bases in the middle. The CDR3 runs to 13 residues. Germline loops: CDR1 SEHNR, CDR2 FQNEAQ (reference sequence). CDR3 protein: CAGEGGGVETQYF. The CDR3 DNA follows: TGTGCCGGTGAAGGAGGGGGCGTCGAGACCCAGTACTTC.

The chain links TRBV9 to TRBJ2-1; TRBD2 matches at 13 bases. The V gene end was trimmed by 3 bases and the J gene end by 10 bases; junction bases not matched to a gene: 7. The CDR3 sequence is 15 residues long. Germline V gene sequence: CDR1 SGDLS, CDR2 YYNGEE. This CDR3 reads CASSAGTSGVNEQFF. CDR3 DNA: TGTGCCAGCAGCGCCGGGACTAGCGGGGTCAACGAGCAGTTCTTC.

The chain carries TRBV29-1 and TRBJ1-2; TRBD1 is a possible D gene (5 bases). The CDR3 runs 13 residues. CDR1 is SQVTM and CDR2 is ANQGSEA in the germline V gene. Trimming pared 6 bases from V and 4 bases from J, leaving 15 bases between. The CDR3 protein is CSVPPGGSYGYTF. CDR3 DNA sequence: TGCAGCGTCCCACCTGGGGGGAGCTATGGCTACACCTTC. Variable domain in full (rest from reference TRBV29-1 and TRBJ1-2): SAVISQKPSRDICQRGTSLTIQCQVDSQVTMMFWYRQQPGQSLTLIATANQGSEATYESGFVIDKFPISRPNLTFSTLTVSNMSPEDSSIYLCSVPPGGSYGYTFGSGTRLTVV.

The rearrangement uses TRBV4-3 and TRBJ1-2; TRBD1 matches 8 bases. Germline assignment: CDR1 LGHNA and CDR2 YSLEER. Losses at the gene ends were 4 bases for V and 4 bases for J; bases not matched to a gene: 5. The CDR3 covers 14 residues. The CDR3 spells CASSRDRTLYGYTF. CDR3 bases: TGCGCCAGCAGCCGGGACAGGACCCTCTATGGCTACACCTTC.

This clone has only one observation. The rearrangement uses TRBV2 and TRBJ2-3; tentatively, D is TRBD1 (5 bases). CDR3 length: 14 residues. Germline CDR1 SNHLY, CDR2 FYNNEI. V was shortened by 6 bases and J by 1 base, with 11 bases between the two germline ends. The CDR3 loop reads CASRAARGTDTQYF. The CDR3, as DNA: TGTGCCAGCAGGGCGGCCAGGGGCACAGATACGCAGTATTTT.

The chain employs TRBV5-6 and TRBJ1-1; no definite D call. Trimming took 4 bases from V and 5 from J, leaving 15 bases between them. The CDR3 totals 14 residues. The germline V gene has CDR1 SGHDT and CDR2 YYEEEE. This chain's CDR3 is CASSAPRRATEAFF. CDR3 DNA: TGTGCCAGCAGCGCCCCGAGGAGGGCGACTGAAGCTTTCTTT.

V usage is TRBV4-2 and J usage is TRBJ2-1; D perhaps matches TRBD2 (5 bases). V lost 1 base and J lost 2, with 15 bases in between. Germline V gives CDR1 LGHNA, CDR2 YNFKEQ. This CDR3 comprises 17 residues. CDR3 nucleotides: TGTGCCAGCAGCCAAGTAAGCGGAGGCCCAACCTACAATGAGCAGTTCTTC. This codes for CASSQVSGGPTYNEQFF.

This chain uses TRBV2 with TRBJ1-2, with D perhaps TRBD1 (6 bases). Germline lookup yields CDR1 SNHLY and CDR2 FYNNEI. V was trimmed by 5 bases and J by 5 bases, leaving 9 bases between them. The CDR3 sequence is 12 residues long. CDR3 sequence reads: CASSTDRYGYTF. DNA of the CDR3: TGTGCCAGCAGTACGGACAGATATGGCTACACCTTC.

The chain employs TRBV5-4 and TRBJ2-7; 8 nucleotides align to TRBD1. The CDR3 loop spans 14 amino acids. V was pared by 1 base and J by 3 bases, with 3 bases of the junction left unmatched. Germline-derived CDR1 and CDR2 are SGHNT and YYREEE (reference sequence). CDR3 residues: CASSLQGAGYEQYF. In nucleotides, the CDR3 is TGTGCCAGCAGCTTGCAGGGGGCAGGCTACGAGCAGTACTTC. The whole variable domain, filled in from reference TRBV5-4 and TRBJ2-7, reads ETGVTQSPTHLIKTRGQQVTLRCSSQSGHNTVSWYQQALGQGPQFIFQYYREEENGRGNFPPRFSGLQFPNYSSELNVNALELDDSALYLCASSLQGAGYEQYFGPGTRLTVT.

V gene TRBV28 combines with J gene TRBJ2-4; 7 bases match TRBD2. The CDR3 is made up of 15 amino acids. Germline V gene lookup returns CDR1 MDHEN and CDR2 SYDVKM. With 3 bases clipped from V and 2 bases from J, the junction kept 4 bases outside the gene matches. CDR3 sequence reads: CASSFPAGSKNIQYF. The CDR3 nucleotides read TGTGCCAGCAGTTTTCCAGCGGGATCCAAAAACATTCAGTACTTC.

The chain couples TRBV5-1 to TRBJ2-7; 14 nucleotides line up with TRBD2. Germline V gene lookup returns CDR1 SGHRS and CDR2 YFSETQ. The CDR3 contains 15 residues. V trimming: 2 bases; J trimming: 6 bases; junction bases outside the gene matches: 4. This chain's CDR3 is CASSFDGTSGSEQYF. The CDR3 DNA reads as TGCGCCAGCAGCTTCGATGGGACTAGCGGGAGCGAGCAGTACTTC.

This chain joins TRBV9 and TRBJ2-1, with 10 bases lining up with TRBD2. This CDR3 is 16 amino acids long. Germline assignment: CDR1 SGDLS and CDR2 YYNGEE. V lost 1 base to trimming and J lost 0 bases; unmatched junction nucleotides: 1. The DNA for the CDR3 is TGTGCCAGCAGCGTATTAGCGGGAGGCTCCTACAATGAGCAGTTCTTC. It yields the protein CASSVLAGGSYNEQFF.

The chain has TRBV5-6 and TRBJ2-7; 9 bases are shared with TRBD1. Germline CDR1 is SGHDT and CDR2 is YYEEEE. J lost 3 bases, V lost 1 base, and 5 bases had no gene match. This CDR3 is built from 15 residues. The CDR3 here is CASSLWTGALYEQYF. CDR3 bases: TGTGCCAGCAGCTTGTGGACAGGGGCGCTCTACGAGCAGTACTTC.

This clone was recorded once. The chain has TRBV7-2 and TRBJ2-7, with 11 bases identical to TRBD2. With 1 base clipped from V and 6 bases from J, the junction kept 5 bases outside the gene matches. This CDR3 has 15 residues. Looked up from germline, CDR1 is SGHTA and CDR2 is FQGNSA. CDR3: CASSLELAGVFEQYF. CDR3 DNA sequence: TGTGCCAGCAGCTTAGAACTAGCGGGGGTTTTCGAGCAGTACTTC.

This chain uses TRBV6-6 with TRBJ2-7; TRBD2 matches 7 bases. Looked up from germline, CDR1 is MNHNY and CDR2 is SVGAGI (reference sequence). This CDR3 is built from 13 residues. The V gene end was trimmed by 0 bases and the J gene end by 9 bases; junction bases not matched to a gene: 5. The CDR3 reads CASSYSGGLGQYF. For the CDR3, the DNA is TGTGCCAGCAGTTACTCGGGAGGGTTGGGGCAGTACTTC.

The V call is TRBV30, the J call TRBJ2-4; 11 bases are a match to TRBD2. CDR3 size: 20 residues. The junction had 17 bases not matched to a gene; V was cut back by 4 bases and J by 0 bases. Germline V gene data show CDR1 as GTSNPN and CDR2 as SVGIG (reference sequence). CDR3: CAWTLRGVAGGPGAKNIQYF. The DNA of the CDR3 is TGTGCCTGGACTCTAAGGGGAGTAGCGGGAGGGCCGGGAGCCAAAAACATTCAGTACTTC. Full variable domain (rest looked up from reference TRBV30 and TRBJ2-4): SQTIHQWPATLVQPVGSPLSLECTVEGTSNPNLYWYRQAAGRGLQLLFYSVGIGQISSEVPQNLSASRPQDRQFILSSKKLLLSDSGFYLCAWTLRGVAGGPGAKNIQYFGAGTRLSVL.

This clone was observed once. This chain uses TRBV7-2 with TRBJ2-3; D unresolved. V shed 5 bases and J shed 8 bases, with 11 bases lying between them. Germline-derived CDR1 and CDR2 are SGHTA and FQGNSA. The CDR3 covers 12 residues. The CDR3 protein is CASSPPRSTQYF. As DNA, the CDR3 is TGTGCCAGCAGCCCCCCCCGGAGTACGCAGTATTTT.